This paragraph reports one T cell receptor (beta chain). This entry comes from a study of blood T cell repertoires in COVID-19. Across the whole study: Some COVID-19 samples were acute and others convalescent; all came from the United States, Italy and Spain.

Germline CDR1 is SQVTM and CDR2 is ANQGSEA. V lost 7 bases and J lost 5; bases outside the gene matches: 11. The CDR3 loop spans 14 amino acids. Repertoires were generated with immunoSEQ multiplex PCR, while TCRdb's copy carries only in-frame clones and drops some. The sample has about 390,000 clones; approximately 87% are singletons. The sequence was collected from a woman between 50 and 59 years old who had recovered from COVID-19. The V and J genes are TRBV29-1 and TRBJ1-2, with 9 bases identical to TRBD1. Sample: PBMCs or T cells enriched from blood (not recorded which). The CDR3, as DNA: TGCAGCGCCTATCCGCTGGGACAGGGATATGGCTACACCTTC. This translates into CSAYPLGQGYGYTF. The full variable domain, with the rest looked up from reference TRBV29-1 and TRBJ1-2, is SAVISQKPSRDICQRGTSLTIQCQVDSQVTMMFWYRQQPGQSLTLIATANQGSEATYESGFVIDKFPISRPNLTFSTLTVSNMSPEDSSIYLCSAYPLGQGYGYTFGSGTRLTVV.